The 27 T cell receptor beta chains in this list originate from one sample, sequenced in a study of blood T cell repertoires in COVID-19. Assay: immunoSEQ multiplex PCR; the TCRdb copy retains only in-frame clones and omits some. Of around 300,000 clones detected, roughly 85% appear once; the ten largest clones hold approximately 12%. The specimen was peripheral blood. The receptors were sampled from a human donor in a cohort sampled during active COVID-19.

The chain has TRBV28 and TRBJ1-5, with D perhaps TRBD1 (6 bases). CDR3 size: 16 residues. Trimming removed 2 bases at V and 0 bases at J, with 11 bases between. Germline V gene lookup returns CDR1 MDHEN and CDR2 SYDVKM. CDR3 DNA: TGTGCCAGCAGTTTACCCCGGACAGTTAGCAATCAGCCCCAGCATTTT. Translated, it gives CASSLPRTVSNQPQHF.

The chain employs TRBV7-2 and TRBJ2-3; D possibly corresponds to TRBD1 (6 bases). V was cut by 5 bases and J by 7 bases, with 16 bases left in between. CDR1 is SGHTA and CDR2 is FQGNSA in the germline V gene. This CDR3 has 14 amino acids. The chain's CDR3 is CASSLGQGLNTQYF. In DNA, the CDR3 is TGTGCCAGCAGCCTGGGCCAGGGGCTAAATACGCAGTATTTT. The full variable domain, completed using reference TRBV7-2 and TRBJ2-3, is GAGVSQSPSNKVTEKGKDVELRCDPISGHTALYWYRQSLGQGLEFLIYFQGNSAPDKSGLPSDRFSAERTGGSVSTLTIQRTQQEDSAVYLCASSLGQGLNTQYFGPGTRLTVL.

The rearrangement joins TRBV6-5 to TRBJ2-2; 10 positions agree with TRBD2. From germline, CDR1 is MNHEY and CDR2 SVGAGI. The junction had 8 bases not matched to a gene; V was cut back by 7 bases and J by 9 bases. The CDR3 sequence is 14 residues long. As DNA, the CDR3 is TGTGCCAGCAACCCCTCTAGCGGGAGTCGGGAGCTGTTTTTT. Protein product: CASNPSSGSRELFF.

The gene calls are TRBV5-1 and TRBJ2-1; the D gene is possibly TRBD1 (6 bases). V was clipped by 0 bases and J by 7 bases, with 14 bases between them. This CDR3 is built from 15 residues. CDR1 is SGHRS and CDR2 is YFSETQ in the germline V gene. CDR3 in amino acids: CASSLGQASGNEQFF. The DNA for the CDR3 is TGCGCCAGCAGCTTGGGACAGGCCTCTGGGAATGAGCAGTTCTTC.

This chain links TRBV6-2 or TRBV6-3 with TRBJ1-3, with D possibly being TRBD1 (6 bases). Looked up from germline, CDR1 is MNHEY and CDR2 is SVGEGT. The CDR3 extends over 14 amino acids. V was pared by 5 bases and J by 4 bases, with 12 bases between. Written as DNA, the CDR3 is TGTGCCAGCAGTCCGGACAGTGAAGGAAACACCATATATTTT. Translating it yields CASSPDSEGNTIYF.

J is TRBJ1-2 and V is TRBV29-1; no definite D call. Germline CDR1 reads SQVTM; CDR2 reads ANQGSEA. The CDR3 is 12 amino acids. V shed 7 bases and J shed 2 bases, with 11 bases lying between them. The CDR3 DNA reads TGCAGCGCAGCCCCCGGGAACTATGGCTACACCTTC. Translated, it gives CSAAPGNYGYTF. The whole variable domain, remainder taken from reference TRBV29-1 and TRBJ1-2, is SAVISQKPSRDICQRGTSLTIQCQVDSQVTMMFWYRQQPGQSLTLIATANQGSEATYESGFVIDKFPISRPNLTFSTLTVSNMSPEDSSIYLCSAAPGNYGYTFGSGTRLTVV.

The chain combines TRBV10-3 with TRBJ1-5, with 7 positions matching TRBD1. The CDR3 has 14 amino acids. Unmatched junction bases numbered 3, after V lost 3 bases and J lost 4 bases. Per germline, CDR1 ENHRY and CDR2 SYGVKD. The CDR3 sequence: CAISDAGQNQPQHF. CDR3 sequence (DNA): TGTGCCATCAGTGATGCGGGACAGAATCAGCCCCAGCATTTT.

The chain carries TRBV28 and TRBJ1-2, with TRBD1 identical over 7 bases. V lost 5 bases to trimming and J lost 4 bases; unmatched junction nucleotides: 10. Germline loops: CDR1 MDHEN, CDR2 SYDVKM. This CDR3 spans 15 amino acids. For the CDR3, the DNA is TGTGCCAGCAGTCCGGGGGCAGGGGGTGGCTATGGCTACACCTTC. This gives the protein CASSPGAGGGYGYTF.

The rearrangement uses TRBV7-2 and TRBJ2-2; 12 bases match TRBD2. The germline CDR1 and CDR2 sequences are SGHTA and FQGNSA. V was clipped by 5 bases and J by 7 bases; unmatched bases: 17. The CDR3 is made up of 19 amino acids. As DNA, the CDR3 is TGTGCCAGCAGCGCCCGCCCAGGACTAGCGGGGCGTGGGGACGGGGAGCTGTTTTTT. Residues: CASSARPGLAGRGDGELFF.

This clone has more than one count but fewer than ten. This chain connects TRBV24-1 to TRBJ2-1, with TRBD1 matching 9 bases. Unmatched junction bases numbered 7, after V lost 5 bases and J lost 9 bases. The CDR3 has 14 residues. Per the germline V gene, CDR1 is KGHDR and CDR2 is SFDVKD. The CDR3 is CATSAGGQGSEQFF. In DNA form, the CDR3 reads TGTGCCACCAGTGCGGGGGGACAGGGAAGTGAGCAGTTCTTC.

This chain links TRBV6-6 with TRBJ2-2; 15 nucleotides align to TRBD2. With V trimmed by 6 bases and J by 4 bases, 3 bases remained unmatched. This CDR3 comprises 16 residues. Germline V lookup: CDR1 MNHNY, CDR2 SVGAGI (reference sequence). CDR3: CASRGLAGGPTGELFF. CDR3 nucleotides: TGTGCCAGCAGGGGACTAGCGGGAGGACCCACCGGGGAGCTGTTTTTT.

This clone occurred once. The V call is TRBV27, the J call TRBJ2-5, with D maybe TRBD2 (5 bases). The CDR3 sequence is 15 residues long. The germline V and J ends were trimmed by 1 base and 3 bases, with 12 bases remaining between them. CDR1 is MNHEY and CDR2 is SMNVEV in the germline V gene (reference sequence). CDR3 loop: CASSLLGSRKETQYF. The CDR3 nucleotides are TGTGCCAGCAGTTTATTGGGGAGTCGCAAAGAGACCCAGTACTTC.

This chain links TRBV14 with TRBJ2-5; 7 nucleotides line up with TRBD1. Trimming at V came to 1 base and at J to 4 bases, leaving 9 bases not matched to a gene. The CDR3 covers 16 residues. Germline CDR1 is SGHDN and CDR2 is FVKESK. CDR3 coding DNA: TGTGCCAGCAGCCAAGGCTTCGCAGGGGGACGAGAGACCCAGTACTTC. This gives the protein CASSQGFAGGRETQYF.

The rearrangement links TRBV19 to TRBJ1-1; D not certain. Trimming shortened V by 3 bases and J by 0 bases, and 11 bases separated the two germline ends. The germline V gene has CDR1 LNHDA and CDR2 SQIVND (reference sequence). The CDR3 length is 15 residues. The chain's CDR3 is CASSIIGVMNTEAFF. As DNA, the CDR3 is TGTGCCAGTAGTATTATAGGAGTCATGAACACTGAAGCTTTCTTT.

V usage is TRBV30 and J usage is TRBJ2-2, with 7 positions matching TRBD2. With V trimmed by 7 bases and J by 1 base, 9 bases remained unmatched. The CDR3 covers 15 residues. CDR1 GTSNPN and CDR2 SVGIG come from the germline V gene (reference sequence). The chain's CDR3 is CASRGGPLNTGELFF. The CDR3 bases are TGTGCCTCGAGGGGAGGGCCATTGAACACCGGGGAGCTGTTTTTT.

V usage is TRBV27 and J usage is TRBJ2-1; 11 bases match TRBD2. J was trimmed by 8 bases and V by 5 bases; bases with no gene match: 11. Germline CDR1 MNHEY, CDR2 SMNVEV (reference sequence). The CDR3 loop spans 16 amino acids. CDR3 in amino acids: CASSELSGRGVDEQFF. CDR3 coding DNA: TGTGCCAGCAGTGAGCTTAGCGGGAGGGGGGTTGATGAGCAGTTCTTC.

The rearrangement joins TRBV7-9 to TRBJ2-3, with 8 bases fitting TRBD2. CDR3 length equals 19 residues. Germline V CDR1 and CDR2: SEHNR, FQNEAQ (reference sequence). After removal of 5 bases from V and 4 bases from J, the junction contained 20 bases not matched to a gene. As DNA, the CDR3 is TGTGCCAGCAGCCCCATCATCACAACTAGCGGAGGGGAAGCAGATACGCAGTATTTT. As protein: CASSPIITTSGGEADTQYF.

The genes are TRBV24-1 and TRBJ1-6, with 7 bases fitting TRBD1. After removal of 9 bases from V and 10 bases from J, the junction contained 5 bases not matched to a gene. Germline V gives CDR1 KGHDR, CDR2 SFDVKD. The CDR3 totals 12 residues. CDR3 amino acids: CATAKGASPLHF. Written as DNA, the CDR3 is TGTGCCACCGCTAAGGGGGCCTCACCCCTCCACTTT.

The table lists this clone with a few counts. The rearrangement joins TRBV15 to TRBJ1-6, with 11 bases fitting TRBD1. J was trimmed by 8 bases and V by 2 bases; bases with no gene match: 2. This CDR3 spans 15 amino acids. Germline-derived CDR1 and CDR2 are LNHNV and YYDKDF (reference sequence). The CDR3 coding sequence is TGTGCCACCAGCAGATGGGACAGGGGGGATTCACCCCTCCACTTT. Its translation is CATSRWDRGDSPLHF.

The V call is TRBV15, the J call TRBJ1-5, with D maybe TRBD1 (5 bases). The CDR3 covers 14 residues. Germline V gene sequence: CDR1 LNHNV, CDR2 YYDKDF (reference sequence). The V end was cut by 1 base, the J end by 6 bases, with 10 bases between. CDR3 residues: CATSRAKTVQPQHF. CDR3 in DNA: TGTGCCACCAGCAGAGCTAAGACAGTTCAGCCCCAGCATTTT.

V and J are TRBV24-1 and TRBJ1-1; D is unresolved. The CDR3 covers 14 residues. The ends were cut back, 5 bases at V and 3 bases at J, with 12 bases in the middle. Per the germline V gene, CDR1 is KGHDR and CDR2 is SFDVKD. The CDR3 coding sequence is TGTGCCACCAGTGGCCCAGTTCCCCACACTGAAGCTTTCTTT. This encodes CATSGPVPHTEAFF.

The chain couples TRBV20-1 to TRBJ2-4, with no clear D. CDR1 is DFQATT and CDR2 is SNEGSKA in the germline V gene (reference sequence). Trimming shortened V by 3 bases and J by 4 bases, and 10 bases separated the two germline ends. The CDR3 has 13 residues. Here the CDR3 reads CSASNYLKNIQYF. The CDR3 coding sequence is TGCAGTGCTAGTAACTACCTAAAAAACATTCAGTACTTC.

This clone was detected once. The CDR3 sequence is CASSSTHSKTGNYEQYF. CDR3 nucleotides: TGTGCCAGCAGCTCAACCCATTCTAAGACAGGGAACTACGAGCAGTACTTC. The chain uses TRBV11-2 and TRBJ2-7; 7 nucleotides agree with TRBD1. CDR3 length: 17 residues. Germline loops: CDR1 SGHAT, CDR2 FQNNGV. V gave up 4 bases and J gave up 3 bases; unmatched junction bases: 15.

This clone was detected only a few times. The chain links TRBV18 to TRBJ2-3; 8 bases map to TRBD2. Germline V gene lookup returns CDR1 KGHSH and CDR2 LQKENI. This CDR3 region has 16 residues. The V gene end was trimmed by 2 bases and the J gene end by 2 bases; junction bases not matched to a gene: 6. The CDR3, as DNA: TGTGCCAGCTCACCAGGAGCGGGAGTTCCCACAGATACGCAGTATTTT. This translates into CASSPGAGVPTDTQYF.

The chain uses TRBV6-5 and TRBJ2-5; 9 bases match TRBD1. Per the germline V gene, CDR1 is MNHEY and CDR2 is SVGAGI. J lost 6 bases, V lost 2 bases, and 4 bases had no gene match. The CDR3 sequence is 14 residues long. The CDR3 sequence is CASSYNRGRKTQYF. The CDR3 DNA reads TGTGCCAGCAGTTACAACAGGGGGCGGAAGACCCAGTACTTC.

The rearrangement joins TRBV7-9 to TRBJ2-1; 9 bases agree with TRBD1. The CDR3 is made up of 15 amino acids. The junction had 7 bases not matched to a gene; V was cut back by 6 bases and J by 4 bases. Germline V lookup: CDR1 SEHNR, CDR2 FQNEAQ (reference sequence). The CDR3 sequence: CASSSGQGGYNEQFF. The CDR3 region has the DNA TGTGCCAGCAGTTCGGGACAGGGTGGGTACAATGAGCAGTTCTTC.

DNA of the CDR3: TGTGCCAGTAGAGATGCGTCGGGGGTAGGGCCCCAGCATTTT. Translation gives CASRDASGVGPQHF. The chain recombines TRBV19 with TRBJ1-5; D may be TRBD1 (5 bases). This CDR3 is built from 14 residues. Per germline, CDR1 LNHDA and CDR2 SQIVND (reference sequence). The V end was cut by 6 bases, the J end by 9 bases, with 18 bases between.